This T cell receptor beta chain was found in a study of cytomegalovirus exposure and HLA in healthy donors. Study context: Drawn from HLA-typed donors, approximately 85 million unique TCRs were held in an early data release. Falling in the Caucasian-associated ancestry cluster were 81% of under 500 genotyped donors. The study's findings and limits: Compared with the approximately 680-donor mean, an Asian-associated ancestry cluster reportedly had fewer N-insertions, according to a later analysis. Analysis performed later found over 15,000 TCR beta sequences associated with HLA alleles at 0.05 false discovery rate.

Trimming stripped 0 bases from V and 6 bases from J, with 16 bases between. The length of the CDR3 is 16 residues. It was with 60 Vbeta and 13 Jbeta primers that the PCR ran. Sequenced by immunoSEQ multiplex PCR; TCRdb stores in-frame clones only, minus some. Here the sample spans 140,000 to 150,000 clones, around two thirds being singletons. As for this clone: Its antigen is not identified.

The specimen sequenced was PBMCs. The rearrangement uses TRBV23-1 and TRBJ2-3; tentatively, D is TRBD2 (6 bases). TRBV23-1 is marked as an open reading frame, function uncertain. The source is a young woman in good health and CMV-seronegative. The CDR3 reads CASSQSSAWGVDTQYF. In DNA form, the CDR3 reads TGCGCCAGCAGTCAATCATCAGCGTGGGGGGTGGATACGCAGTATTTT.